The clone carrying this T cell receptor (beta chain) was counted a few times. Its antigen remains unidentified. This record belongs to a study of CD8 T cells in ankylosing spondylitis. Study-level results: Among TCR beta sequences, a motif of several highly homologous variants appeared characteristic of ankylosing spondylitis blood. Reported data indicate significant enrichment of disease-linked clones within matched ankylosing spondylitis synovial fluid.

With molecular barcodes, quantitative 5'-RACE was used to make the TCR beta libraries. TCRdb redid the calling of the 5' RACE reads with MiXCR, one entry per CDR3 protein. The sample holds roughly 180,000 distinct CDR3 sequences, approximately 9% seen once. V lost 6 bases and J 8 bases, leaving 11 bases between the germline ends. The V gene's germline CDR1 is MDHEN and CDR2 SYDVKM. The CDR3 has 12 amino acids. Material: blood, either unsorted or a sorted T cell fraction (not recorded which). This receptor was obtained from a female donor with ankylosing spondylitis or in good health (not recorded which). The J gene is TRBJ1-3, the V gene TRBV28; D is uncertain. CDR3 residues: CASRDPADTIYF. In DNA, the CDR3 is TGTGCCAGCAGGGACCCCGCGGACACCATATATTTT. The whole variable domain, filled in from reference TRBV28 and TRBJ1-3, reads DVKVTQSSRYLVKRTGEKVFLECVQDMDHENMFWYRQDPGLGLRLIYFSYDVKMKEKGDIPEGYSVSREKKERFSLILESASTNQTSMYLCASRDPADTIYFGEGSWLTVV.